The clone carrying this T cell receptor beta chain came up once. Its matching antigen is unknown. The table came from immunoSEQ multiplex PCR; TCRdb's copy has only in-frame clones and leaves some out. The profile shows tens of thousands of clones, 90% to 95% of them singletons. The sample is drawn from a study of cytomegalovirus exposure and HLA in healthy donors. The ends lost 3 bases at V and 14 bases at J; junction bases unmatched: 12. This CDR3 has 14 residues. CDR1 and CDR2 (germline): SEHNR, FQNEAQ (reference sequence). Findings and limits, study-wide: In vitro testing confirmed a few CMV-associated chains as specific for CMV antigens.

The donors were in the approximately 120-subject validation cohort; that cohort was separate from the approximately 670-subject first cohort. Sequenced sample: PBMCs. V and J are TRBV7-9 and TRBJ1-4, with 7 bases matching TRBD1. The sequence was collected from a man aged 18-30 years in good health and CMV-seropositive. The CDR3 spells CASSFEGASRVLFF. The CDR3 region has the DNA TGTGCCAGCAGCTTTGAGGGGGCGTCAAGGGTGCTGTTTTTT.